This T cell receptor (beta chain) was documented in a study of monozygotic twins with inflammatory bowel disease. General study points: No distinction between different T cell subtypes was possible.

The CDR3 has 14 amino acids. Germline V lookup: CDR1 SGHRS, CDR2 YFSETQ. Starting material for each TCR library was about 3,200 ng of total RNA. TCRdb re-called the 5' RACE reads and shows each CDR3 protein once, DNA omitted. The table for this sample gives over 100,000 distinct CDR3 sequences. As concerns this clonotype: The antigen is not known.

The gene calls are TRBV5-1 and TRBJ2-7; TCRdb selects TRBD2, and the lack of DNA leaves this call unchecked. Sequenced sample: blood. This sequence originates from a human donor with ulcerative colitis or Crohn's disease, or a healthy co-twin of an affected twin (not recorded which). The CDR3 here is CASSPSGNSYEQYF.